This T cell receptor (beta chain) was recovered during a study of blood T cell repertoires in COVID-19. Study at large: COVID-19 samples from acute and convalescent phases originated in the United States, Italy and Spain. T cells, B-cell-depleted T cells, or PBMCs provided the cDNA or gDNA that served as material.

CDR1 MNHEY and CDR2 SVGEGT come from the germline V gene. CDR3 length: 16 residues. V lost 6 bases, J lost 0 bases, and 17 bases lay in between. It was during active infection that Seattle patients were enrolled and then longitudinally followed. Authors' data handling: Scientists estimated how many nucleated cells there were by amplifying reference gene primers. Profiled with immunoSEQ multiplex PCR; TCRdb holds only in-frame clones, not every one. V and J calls and clone size are as listed in that table; D and trimming were resolved from the DNA. The table includes about 230,000 clones, over 80% detected once.

The chain has TRBV6-2 or TRBV6-3 and TRBJ1-1; possible D gene TRBD1, 6 bases. The TCR sequence derives from a woman aged 25-40 years with COVID-19, enrolled during active disease. Sequenced: peripheral blood. CDR3 loop: CASSKQGHLMNTEAFF. Written as DNA, the CDR3 is TGTGCCAGCAGCAAACAGGGACACCTCATGAACACTGAAGCTTTCTTT.